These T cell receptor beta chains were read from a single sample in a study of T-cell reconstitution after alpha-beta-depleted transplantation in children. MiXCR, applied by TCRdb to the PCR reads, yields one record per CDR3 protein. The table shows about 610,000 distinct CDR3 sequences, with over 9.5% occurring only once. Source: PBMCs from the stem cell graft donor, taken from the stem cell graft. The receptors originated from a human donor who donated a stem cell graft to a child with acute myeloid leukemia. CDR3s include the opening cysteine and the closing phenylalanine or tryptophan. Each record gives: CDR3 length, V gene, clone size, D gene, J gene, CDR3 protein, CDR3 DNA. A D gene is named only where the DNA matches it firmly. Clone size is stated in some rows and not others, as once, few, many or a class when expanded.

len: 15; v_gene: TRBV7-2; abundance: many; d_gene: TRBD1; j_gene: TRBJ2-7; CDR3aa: CASSVGTGPSYEQYF; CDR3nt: TGTGCCAGCAGCGTCGGGACAGGGCCCTCCTACGAGCAGTACTTC
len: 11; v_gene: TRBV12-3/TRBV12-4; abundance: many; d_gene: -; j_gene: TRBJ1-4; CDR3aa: CASSSNEKLFF; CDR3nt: TGTGCCAGCAGCTCCAATGAAAAACTGTTTTTT
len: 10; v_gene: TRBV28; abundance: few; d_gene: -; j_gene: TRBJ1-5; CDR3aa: CASHNQPQHF; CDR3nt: TGTGCCAGCCACAATCAGCCCCAGCATTTT
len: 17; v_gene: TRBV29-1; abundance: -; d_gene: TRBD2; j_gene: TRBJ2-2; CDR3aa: CSVRTSGRASATGELFF; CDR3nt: TGCAGCGTCCGGACTAGCGGGAGGGCCTCGGCCACCGGGGAGCTGTTTTTT
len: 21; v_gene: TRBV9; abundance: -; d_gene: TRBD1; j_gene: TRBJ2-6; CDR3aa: CASSPQLLRTGGKAGANVLTF; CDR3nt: TGTGCCAGCAGCCCCCAACTACTCCGGACAGGGGGCAAAGCTGGGGCCAACGTCCTGACTTTC
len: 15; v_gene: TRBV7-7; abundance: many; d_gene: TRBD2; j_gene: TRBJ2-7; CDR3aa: CASSLAIAGSHEQYF; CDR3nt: TGTGCTAGCAGCTTGGCCATAGCGGGAAGCCACGAGCAGTACTTC
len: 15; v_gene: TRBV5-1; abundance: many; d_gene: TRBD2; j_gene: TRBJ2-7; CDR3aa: CASSFTTSGTYEQYF; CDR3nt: TGCGCCAGCAGCTTCACGACTAGCGGGACTTACGAGCAGTACTTC
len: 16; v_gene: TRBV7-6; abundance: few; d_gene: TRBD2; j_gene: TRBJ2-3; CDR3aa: CASSPRTSGRVDTQYF; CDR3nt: TGTGCCAGCAGCCCCCGGACTAGCGGGAGGGTAGATACGCAGTATTTT
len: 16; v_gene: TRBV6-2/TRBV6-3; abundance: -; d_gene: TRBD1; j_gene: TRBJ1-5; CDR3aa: CASSTGVKKSNQPQHF; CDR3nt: TGTGCCAGCAGCACAGGGGTGAAGAAGAGCAATCAGCCCCAGCATTTT
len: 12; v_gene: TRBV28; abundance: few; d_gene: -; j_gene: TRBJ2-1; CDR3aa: CASPGPNREQFF; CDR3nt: TGTGCCAGTCCAGGGCCGAATAGGGAGCAGTTCTTC
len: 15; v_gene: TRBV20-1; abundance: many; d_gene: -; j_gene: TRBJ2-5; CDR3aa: CSARDSSRARETQYF; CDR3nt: TGCAGTGCTAGAGATTCCAGCAGGGCTCGAGAGACCCAGTACTTC
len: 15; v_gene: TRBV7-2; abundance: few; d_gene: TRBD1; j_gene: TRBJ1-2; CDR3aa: CASSLVTGGIDGYTF; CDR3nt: TGTGCCAGCAGCCTAGTCACAGGGGGCATTGATGGCTACACCTTC
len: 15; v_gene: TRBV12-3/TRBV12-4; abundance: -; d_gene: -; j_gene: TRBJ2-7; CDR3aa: CARTREDLLSYEQYF; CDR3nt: TGTGCCAGAACGAGGGAGGACCTTCTCTCCTACGAGCAGTACTTC
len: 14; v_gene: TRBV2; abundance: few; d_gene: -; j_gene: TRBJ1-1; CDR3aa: CASSDRGGNTEAFF; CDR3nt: TGTGCCAGCAGTGACAGGGGAGGGAACACTGAAGCTTTCTTT
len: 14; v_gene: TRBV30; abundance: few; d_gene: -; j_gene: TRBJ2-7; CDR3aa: CAWSVLGNLYEQYF; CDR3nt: TGTGCCTGGAGTGTATTAGGGAATCTATACGAGCAGTACTTC
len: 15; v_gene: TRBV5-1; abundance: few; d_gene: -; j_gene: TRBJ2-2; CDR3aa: CASSLYLANTGELFF; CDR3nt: TGCGCCAGCAGCCTGTATTTAGCGAACACCGGGGAGCTGTTTTTT
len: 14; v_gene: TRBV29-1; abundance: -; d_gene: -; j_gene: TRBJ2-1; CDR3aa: CSVSPSGVQSEQFF; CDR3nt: TGCAGCGTTTCCCCCTCAGGGGTACAAAGTGAGCAGTTCTTC
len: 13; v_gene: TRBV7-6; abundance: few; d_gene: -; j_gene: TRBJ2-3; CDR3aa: CASSVSWGDTQYF; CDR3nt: TGTGCCAGCAGCGTTAGTTGGGGAGATACGCAGTATTTT
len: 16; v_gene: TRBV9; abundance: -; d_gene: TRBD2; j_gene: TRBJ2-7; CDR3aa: CASSVSPAGNTYEQYF; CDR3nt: TGTGCCAGCAGCGTATCACCAGCGGGAAATACCTACGAGCAGTACTTC
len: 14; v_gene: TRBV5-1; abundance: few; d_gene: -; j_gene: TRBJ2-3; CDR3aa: CASSYPSAADTQYF; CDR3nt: TGCGCCAGCAGCTACCCCAGCGCGGCAGATACGCAGTATTTT
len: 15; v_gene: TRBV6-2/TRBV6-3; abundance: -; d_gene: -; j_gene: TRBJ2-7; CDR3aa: CASHEGGAGTYEQYF; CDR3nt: TGTGCCTCCCACGAAGGAGGTGCGGGGACCTACGAGCAGTACTTC
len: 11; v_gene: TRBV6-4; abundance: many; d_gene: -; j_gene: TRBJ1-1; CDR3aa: CASSPTSEAFF; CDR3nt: TGTGCCAGCAGTCCCACATCTGAAGCTTTCTTT
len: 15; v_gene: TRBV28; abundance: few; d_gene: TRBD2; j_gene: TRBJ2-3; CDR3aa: CASSPSGREADTQYF; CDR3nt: TGTGCCAGCAGTCCGAGCGGGAGAGAAGCAGATACGCAGTATTTT
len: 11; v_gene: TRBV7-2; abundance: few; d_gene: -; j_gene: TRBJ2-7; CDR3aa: CASRAGYEQYF; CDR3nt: TGTGCCAGCAGAGCCGGCTACGAGCAGTACTTC
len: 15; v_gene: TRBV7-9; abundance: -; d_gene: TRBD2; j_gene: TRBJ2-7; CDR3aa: CASSSSGRGSYEQYF; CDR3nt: TGTGCCAGCAGCTCTAGCGGGAGGGGCTCCTACGAGCAGTACTTC
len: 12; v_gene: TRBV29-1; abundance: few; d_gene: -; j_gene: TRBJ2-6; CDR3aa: CSADGGANVLTF; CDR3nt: TGCAGCGCGGACGGGGGGGCCAACGTCCTGACTTTC
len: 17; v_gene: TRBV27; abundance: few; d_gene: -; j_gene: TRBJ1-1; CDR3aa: CASNRGEDRKGNTEAFF; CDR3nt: TGTGCCAGCAATAGAGGGGAGGATCGGAAAGGGAACACTGAAGCTTTCTTT
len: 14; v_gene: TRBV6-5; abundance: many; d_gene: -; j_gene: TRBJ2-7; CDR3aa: CASSYGGGSYEQYF; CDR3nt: TGTGCCAGCAGTTACGGGGGTGGAAGCTACGAGCAGTACTTC
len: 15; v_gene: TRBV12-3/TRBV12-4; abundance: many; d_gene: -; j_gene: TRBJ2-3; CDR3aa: CASSFQGPSTDTQYF; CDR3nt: TGTGCCAGCAGTTTCCAGGGGCCCTCCACAGATACGCAGTATTTT
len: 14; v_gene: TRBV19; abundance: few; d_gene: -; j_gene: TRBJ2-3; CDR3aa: CASSRDASTDTQYF; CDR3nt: TGTGCCAGTAGCCGGGACGCTAGCACAGATACGCAGTATTTT
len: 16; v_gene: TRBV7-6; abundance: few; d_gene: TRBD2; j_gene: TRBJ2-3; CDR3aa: CASSLVVSGGTDTQYF; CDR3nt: TGTGCCAGCAGCTTAGTAGTTAGCGGGGGCACAGATACGCAGTATTTT
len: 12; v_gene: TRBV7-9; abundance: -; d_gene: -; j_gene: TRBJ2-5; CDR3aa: CASSLQPGTQYF; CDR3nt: TGTGCCAGCAGCCTTCAACCCGGGACTCAGTACTTC
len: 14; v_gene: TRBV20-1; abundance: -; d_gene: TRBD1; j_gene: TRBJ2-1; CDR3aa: CSARIQGALNEQFF; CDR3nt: TGCAGTGCTAGGATACAGGGGGCCCTCAATGAGCAGTTCTTC
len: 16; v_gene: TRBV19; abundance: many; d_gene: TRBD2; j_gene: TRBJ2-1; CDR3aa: CASSIRTSGNLGEQFF; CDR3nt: TGTGCCAGTAGTATAAGGACTAGCGGGAATTTAGGTGAGCAGTTCTTC
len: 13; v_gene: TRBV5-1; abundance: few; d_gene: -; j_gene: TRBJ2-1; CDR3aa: CASSRSLAEEQFF; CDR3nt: TGCGCCAGCAGCCGTTCCCTGGCGGAGGAGCAGTTCTTC
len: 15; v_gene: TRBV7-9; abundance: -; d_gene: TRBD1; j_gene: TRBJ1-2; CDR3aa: CASSLGPLDRGPYTF; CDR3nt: TGTGCCAGCAGCTTGGGACCGTTGGACAGGGGGCCGTACACCTTC
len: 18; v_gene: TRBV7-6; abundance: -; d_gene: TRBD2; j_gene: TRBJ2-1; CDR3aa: CASSLAREGGRRYNEQFF; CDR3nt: TGTGCCAGCAGCTTAGCGCGGGAGGGCGGGAGGAGGTACAATGAGCAGTTCTTC
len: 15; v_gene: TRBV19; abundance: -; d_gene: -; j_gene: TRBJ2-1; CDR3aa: CASSMSELPYNEQFF; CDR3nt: TGTGCCAGTAGTATGTCGGAGCTCCCCTACAATGAGCAGTTCTTC
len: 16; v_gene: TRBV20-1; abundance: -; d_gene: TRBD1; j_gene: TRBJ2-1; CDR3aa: CSADSYRDRGRDEQFF; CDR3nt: TGCAGTGCAGATTCCTACCGGGACAGGGGGCGGGATGAGCAGTTCTTC
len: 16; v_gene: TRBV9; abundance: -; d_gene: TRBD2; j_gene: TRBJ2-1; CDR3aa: CASSVSLAGVGNEQFF; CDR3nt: TGTGCCAGCAGCGTCTCCCTAGCGGGAGTTGGCAATGAGCAGTTCTTC
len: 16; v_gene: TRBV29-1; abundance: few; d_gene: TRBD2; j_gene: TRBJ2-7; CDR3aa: CSVKGSPLAEVYEQYF; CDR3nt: TGCAGCGTCAAAGGGTCCCCACTAGCGGAGGTGTACGAGCAGTACTTC
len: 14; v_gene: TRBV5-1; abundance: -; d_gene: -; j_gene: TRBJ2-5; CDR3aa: CASSLEGTDETQYF; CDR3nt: TGCGCCAGCAGCCTGGAGGGGACCGATGAGACCCAGTACTTC
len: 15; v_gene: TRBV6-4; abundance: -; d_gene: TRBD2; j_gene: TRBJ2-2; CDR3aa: CASRSSGSTTGELFF; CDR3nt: TGTGCCAGCCGATCTAGCGGGAGTACGACCGGGGAGCTGTTTTTT